A selection of T cell receptor beta chains follows, all from one sample in a study of blood T cell repertoires in COVID-19. Assay used: immunoSEQ multiplex PCR; TCRdb lists only in-frame clones, some missing. The sample includes around 130,000 clones, roughly four fifths seen only once; the top ten take 9.7%. Sequenced material: peripheral blood. These TCRs come from a man in his forties with active or convalescent COVID-19. CDR3s include the opening cysteine and the closing phenylalanine or tryptophan. Each record gives: clone size, D gene, V gene, J gene, CDR3 DNA, CDR3 protein. The D gene is left open where the match is weak. Not every row has a clone size; where given, it reads once, few, many or a size class.

clone_size: .; d_call: TRBD1; v_call: TRBV7-3; j_call: TRBJ1-2; cdr3_nt: TGTGCCAGCAGCCCGGGACAGGGGGACTATGGCTACACCTTC; cdr3_aa: CASSPGQGDYGYTF
clone_size: .; d_call: TRBD1; v_call: TRBV18; j_call: TRBJ1-2; cdr3_nt: TGTGCCAGCTCTCCGGACAGGTTTAACTATGGCTACACCTTC; cdr3_aa: CASSPDRFNYGYTF
clone_size: .; d_call: TRBD1; v_call: TRBV9; j_call: TRBJ1-1; cdr3_nt: TGTGCCAGCAGCCCCCGACAGGGGAGCACTGAAGCTTTCTTT; cdr3_aa: CASSPRQGSTEAFF
clone_size: .; d_call: TRBD1; v_call: TRBV27; j_call: TRBJ1-2; cdr3_nt: TGTGCCAGCAGTTCGACTCCGGGACAGGGGGCGCGGGGCTACACCTTC; cdr3_aa: CASSSTPGQGARGYTF
clone_size: .; d_call: .; v_call: TRBV1; j_call: TRBJ1-2; cdr3_nt: TGCACCAGCAGCCAAAGTTCGGCAGGGACAGATGTCCAGGGCTACACCTTC; cdr3_aa: CTSSQSSAGTDVQGYTF
clone_size: .; d_call: .; v_call: TRBV19; j_call: TRBJ1-6; cdr3_nt: TGTGCCAGCGGAATGGCAGGGGATAATTCACCCCTCCACTTT; cdr3_aa: CASGMAGDNSPLHF
clone_size: .; d_call: .; v_call: TRBV19; j_call: TRBJ1-5; cdr3_nt: TGTGCCAGTAGTAGCGGCGGGCCCAATCAGCCCCAGCATTTT; cdr3_aa: CASSSGGPNQPQHF
clone_size: many; d_call: .; v_call: TRBV7-9; j_call: TRBJ2-7; cdr3_nt: TGTGCCAGCAGCGCGGACGGGGCCTACGAGCAGTACTTC; cdr3_aa: CASSADGAYEQYF
clone_size: .; d_call: TRBD1; v_call: TRBV12-3/TRBV12-4; j_call: TRBJ1-2; cdr3_nt: TGTGCCAGCAGTTCGACAGGGGGTTCTGGCTACACCTTC; cdr3_aa: CASSSTGGSGYTF
clone_size: .; d_call: .; v_call: TRBV6-6; j_call: TRBJ2-7; cdr3_nt: TGTGCCAGCACTCGGGACACCTCCTACGAGCAGTACTTC; cdr3_aa: CASTRDTSYEQYF
clone_size: .; d_call: TRBD2; v_call: TRBV23-1; j_call: TRBJ2-5; cdr3_nt: TGCGCCAGCAGTCACATTGGAGCGGGGGGGCTAAGGAGTGCGGAGACCCAGTACTTC; cdr3_aa: CASSHIGAGGLRSAETQYF
clone_size: .; d_call: .; v_call: TRBV12-3/TRBV12-4; j_call: TRBJ2-7; cdr3_nt: TGTGCCAGCGGAGTCCGTTACGAGCAGTACTTC; cdr3_aa: CASGVRYEQYF
clone_size: .; d_call: .; v_call: TRBV5-6; j_call: TRBJ2-7; cdr3_nt: TGTGCCAGCAGTTCGTCGGGGATCTACGAGCAGTACTTC; cdr3_aa: CASSSSGIYEQYF
clone_size: .; d_call: .; v_call: TRBV6-5; j_call: TRBJ1-2; cdr3_nt: TGTGCCAGCAGTTACTCGGGAGGCAGATACACCTTC; cdr3_aa: CASSYSGGRYTF
clone_size: .; d_call: TRBD1; v_call: TRBV19; j_call: TRBJ1-5; cdr3_nt: TGTGCCAGTAGTACGTATCAGGGGGCGAATCAGCCCCAGCATTTT; cdr3_aa: CASSTYQGANQPQHF
clone_size: .; d_call: .; v_call: TRBV7-2; j_call: TRBJ2-2; cdr3_nt: TGTGCCAGCAGCTCGACACACATCACCGGGGAGCTGTTTTTT; cdr3_aa: CASSSTHITGELFF
clone_size: .; d_call: TRBD2; v_call: TRBV5-1; j_call: TRBJ2-1; cdr3_nt: TGCGCCAGCAGCTCAAGCGGGGGGGCCGGAGGTGAGCAGTTCTTC; cdr3_aa: CASSSSGGAGGEQFF
clone_size: few; d_call: .; v_call: TRBV18; j_call: TRBJ1-1; cdr3_nt: TGTGCCAGCTCACCACCGGTGCGGGCCGAAGCTTTCTTT; cdr3_aa: CASSPPVRAEAFF
clone_size: .; d_call: TRBD1; v_call: TRBV25-1; j_call: TRBJ2-7; cdr3_nt: TGTGCCAGCATGGACAGGGGAGTAGGGGAGCAGTACTTC; cdr3_aa: CASMDRGVGEQYF
clone_size: .; d_call: .; v_call: TRBV11-3; j_call: TRBJ2-5; cdr3_nt: TGTGCCAGCAGCTTAGATGCAACACAAGAGACCCAGTACTTC; cdr3_aa: CASSLDATQETQYF
clone_size: .; d_call: .; v_call: TRBV27; j_call: TRBJ2-7; cdr3_nt: TGTGCCAGCAAGCCAGGGGGGACACCATCCTACGAGCAGTACTTC; cdr3_aa: CASKPGGTPSYEQYF
clone_size: .; d_call: TRBD1; v_call: TRBV10-1; j_call: TRBJ1-3; cdr3_nt: TGCGCCAGCAGCGCTGGACAGGGGACGGCTGGAAACACCATATATTTT; cdr3_aa: CASSAGQGTAGNTIYF
clone_size: .; d_call: TRBD1; v_call: TRBV6-2/TRBV6-3; j_call: TRBJ2-6; cdr3_nt: TGTGCCAGCAGTTACCAGGGACAGTATAGCTCTGGGGCCAACGTCCTGACTTTC; cdr3_aa: CASSYQGQYSSGANVLTF
clone_size: .; d_call: .; v_call: TRBV7-2; j_call: TRBJ2-5; cdr3_nt: TGTGCCAGCATAAATGGGCGGGGTTCGCGTCAAGAGACCCAGTACTTC; cdr3_aa: CASINGRGSRQETQYF
clone_size: .; d_call: .; v_call: TRBV27; j_call: TRBJ2-3; cdr3_nt: TGTGCCAGCAGAGCAGGGGTGGGCACAGATACGCAGTATTTT; cdr3_aa: CASRAGVGTDTQYF
clone_size: .; d_call: .; v_call: TRBV4-1; j_call: TRBJ1-2; cdr3_nt: TGCGCCAGCAGCCAAGAGCCAGGGGTCCTAGGAAGTGGCTACACCTTC; cdr3_aa: CASSQEPGVLGSGYTF